This passage covers 22 T cell receptor beta chains from one sample sequenced in a study of cytomegalovirus exposure and HLA in healthy donors. Use of 60 Vbeta and 13 Jbeta primers characterized the PCR. Only in-frame clones appear in the TCRdb table, and some are missing; sequencing was by immunoSEQ multiplex PCR. The sample contains under 250,000 clones, around 81% of which appear only once. The sequenced sample consisted of PBMCs. These receptors came from a woman aged 60-70 years in good health and CMV-seropositive.

V is TRBV2 and J is TRBJ2-4; D is possibly TRBD1 (5 bases). The germline V and J ends were trimmed by 9 bases and 0 bases, with 9 bases remaining between them. CDR3 size: 13 residues. Germline lookup yields CDR1 SNHLY and CDR2 FYNNEI. CDR3 region: CASDRLAKNIQYF. The DNA for the CDR3 is TGTGCCAGTGACAGATTAGCCAAAAACATTCAGTACTTC.

This chain connects TRBV10-3 to TRBJ2-5; 9 bases are shared with TRBD2. V gave up 8 bases and J gave up 4 bases; unmatched junction bases: 8. The CDR3 is made up of 14 amino acids. The germline CDR1 and CDR2 sequences are ENHRY and SYGVKD. The CDR3 bases are TGTGCCATCGGGAGTAGCGGGAGAGGAGAGACCCAGTACTTC. It is translated as CAIGSSGRGETQYF.

The rearrangement joins TRBV7-9 to TRBJ2-2; TRBD2 matches 9 bases. The germline V gene encodes CDR1 SEHNR and CDR2 FQNEAQ (reference sequence). This CDR3 has 18 amino acids. Trimming took 5 bases from V and 6 from J; bases not matched to a gene: 16. CDR3 region: CASSSWSAGGPLAGELFF. As DNA, the CDR3 is TGTGCCAGCAGCAGCTGGTCGGCGGGAGGGCCTCTGGCCGGGGAGCTGTTTTTT.

In its sample, this clone was seen once. The chain carries TRBV7-9 and TRBJ1-5, with a weak D call TRBD1 (5 bases). CDR1 and CDR2 (germline): SEHNR, FQNEAQ (reference sequence). The CDR3 extends over 15 amino acids. V shed 3 bases and J shed 2 bases, with 11 bases lying between them. CDR3 loop: CASSLGPAGNQPQHF. Here the CDR3 DNA reads TGTGCCAGCAGCTTGGGGCCGGCGGGCAATCAGCCCCAGCATTTT.

The chain couples TRBV5-1 to TRBJ2-1; D may be TRBD1 (5 bases). Germline CDR1 and CDR2: SGHRS and YFSETQ. The CDR3 sequence is 12 residues long. Trimming took off 2 bases at V and 7 bases at J, with 7 bases between the two ends. Here the CDR3 DNA reads TGCGCCAGCAGCTTTCGACAGAATGAGCAGTTCTTC. Its translation is CASSFRQNEQFF.

Only one count was recorded for this clone. The chain employs TRBV25-1 and TRBJ2-7; 15 bases are a match to TRBD2. From germline, CDR1 is MGHDK and CDR2 SYGVNS. V lost 6 bases and J lost 4; bases outside the gene matches: 10. This CDR3 spans 17 amino acids. The CDR3 region is CASSPGLAGGSRYEQYF. The DNA for the CDR3 is TGTGCCAGCAGCCCGGGACTAGCGGGAGGCTCACGTTACGAGCAGTACTTC.

The chain recombines TRBV6-1 with TRBJ2-7; a possible D gene is TRBD1 (7 bases). The length of the CDR3 is 14 residues. Deletions cut 0 bases from V and 5 bases from J, with 11 bases between. CDR1 and CDR2 from the germline V gene are MNHNS and SASEGT. CDR3 bases: TGTGCCAGCAGTGAAGCAGGCAGGGGGGACGAGCAGTACTTC. The encoded protein is CASSEAGRGDEQYF.

V usage is TRBV29-1 and J usage is TRBJ1-2; 7 bases match TRBD1. Germline lookup yields CDR1 SQVTM and CDR2 ANQGSEA. V lost 5 bases, J lost 7 bases, and 13 bases stayed unmatched. The CDR3 loop spans 14 amino acids. The CDR3 region has the DNA TGCAGCGTTCTTCTCGAGACAGGGATCTTTGGCTACACCTTC. It translates to CSVLLETGIFGYTF.

The gene calls are TRBV12-5 and TRBJ2-3, with 8 bases aligning to TRBD1. Trimming cost V 3 bases and J 4 bases; bases outside gene matches: 3. Germline-derived CDR1 and CDR2 are LGHNT and FRNRAP. The CDR3 covers 14 residues. CDR3 sequence (DNA): TGTGCTAGTGGTTTTGGACAGGGCGCAGATACGCAGTATTTT. Residues: CASGFGQGADTQYF.

The CDR3 DNA sequence: TGTGCCTGGAGTGCGACAGGGGGCGGCACTGAAGCTTTCTTT. Protein product: CAWSATGGGTEAFF. The chain combines TRBV30 with TRBJ1-1; 10 nucleotides agree with TRBD1. Germline trimming cut 1 base from V and 4 bases from J; bases unmatched to any gene: 3. Germline V lookup: CDR1 GTSNPN, CDR2 SVGIG (reference sequence). This CDR3 has 14 residues.

This chain joins TRBV18 and TRBJ2-1; possible D gene TRBD2, 6 bases. Trimming stripped 5 bases from V and 5 bases from J, with 13 bases between. Germline CDR1 is KGHSH and CDR2 is LQKENI. This CDR3 region has 14 residues. The CDR3, as DNA: TGTGCCAGCTCATCTGGGTCTAGCGACAATGAGCAGTTCTTC. It is translated as CASSSGSSDNEQFF.

This clone was seen a few times. The chain carries TRBV6-1 and TRBJ1-1; D unresolved. Germline V lookup: CDR1 MNHNS, CDR2 SASEGT. CDR3 length equals 12 residues. V dropped 3 bases and J dropped 12 bases, with 14 bases sitting between them. CDR3 sequence: CASSESGYRPFF. CDR3 bases: TGTGCCAGCAGTGAGTCCGGGTATCGACCTTTCTTT.

The chain carries TRBV14 and TRBJ2-1; the D gene is possibly TRBD2 (6 bases). Germline V gene sequence: CDR1 SGHDN, CDR2 FVKESK. Between the trimmed V and J ends, which lost 2 bases and 0 bases, there was a span of 14 bases. This CDR3 has 17 amino acids. CDR3 sequence reads: CASSQISGRSSYNEQFF. The CDR3, as DNA: TGTGCCAGCAGCCAAATTAGCGGAAGAAGCTCCTACAATGAGCAGTTCTTC.

The CDR3 DNA reads as TGTGCTAGTGGTAGCGGGAGAAGGGCGTTCTTC. Translating gives CASGSGRRAFF. The gene calls are TRBV12-5 and TRBJ2-1, with 8 bases identical to TRBD2. Germline V CDR1 and CDR2: LGHNT, FRNRAP. This CDR3 comprises 11 residues. Trimming took 5 bases from V and 15 from J; bases not matched to a gene: 6.

This chain joins TRBV27 and TRBJ1-2, with 7 bases matching TRBD1. The CDR3 extends over 15 amino acids. Losses at the gene ends were 2 bases for V and 4 bases for J; bases not matched to a gene: 7. CDR1 and CDR2 (germline): MNHEY, SMNVEV (reference sequence). The CDR3 DNA reads as TGTGCCAGCAGTTTAAGTTCGACAGGGATCTATGGCTACACCTTC. Its protein product is CASSLSSTGIYGYTF.

The genes are TRBV7-3 and TRBJ2-5, with 11 positions matching TRBD2. The CDR3 spans 15 residues. Germline trimming cut 5 bases from V and 1 base from J; bases unmatched to any gene: 3. The germline CDR1 and CDR2 sequences are SGHTA and FQGTGA. Written as DNA, the CDR3 is TGTGCCAGCAGCCTCGGGACTAGCGGCCAAGAGACCCAGTACTTC. It codes for CASSLGTSGQETQYF.

The chain carries TRBV7-9 and TRBJ1-2; 9 nucleotides match TRBD1. The germline V gene has CDR1 SEHNR and CDR2 FQNEAQ (reference sequence). The CDR3 length is 16 residues. After removal of 3 bases from V and 3 bases from J, the junction contained 8 bases not matched to a gene. This CDR3 reads CASSLGLTGGYYGYTF. In DNA, the CDR3 is TGTGCCAGCAGCTTGGGCCTTACAGGGGGCTACTATGGCTACACCTTC.

This clone has more than one count but fewer than ten. The chain is built from TRBV6-4 and TRBJ1-1; weak D call: TRBD1 (6 bases). Looked up from germline, CDR1 is MRHNA and CDR2 is SNTAGT. Trimming removed 6 bases at V and 1 base at J, with 9 bases between. This CDR3 is built from 13 residues. DNA of the CDR3: TGTGCCAGCAGACAGGACAGGAACACTGAAGCTTTCTTT. Protein: CASRQDRNTEAFF.

J is TRBJ2-1 and V is TRBV9; 12 bases are shared with TRBD2. The V and J ends lost 0 bases and 7 bases, in that order; junction bases with no gene match: 11. CDR3 length equals 18 residues. Per germline, CDR1 SGDLS and CDR2 YYNGEE. The CDR3 is CASSVAQSRLAGDNEQFF. The CDR3 bases are TGTGCCAGCAGCGTAGCTCAATCGAGACTAGCGGGAGATAATGAGCAGTTCTTC.

The chain is built from TRBV19 and TRBJ1-4; D gene uncertain. The germline CDR1 and CDR2 sequences are LNHDA and SQIVND (reference sequence). Trimming pared 2 bases from V and 2 bases from J, leaving 6 bases between. The CDR3 sequence is 14 residues long. The CDR3 sequence is CASSIRETNEKLFF. CDR3 in DNA: TGTGCCAGTAGTATACGGGAGACTAATGAAAAACTGTTTTTT.

This clone was observed a handful of times. The chain recombines TRBV11-2 with TRBJ1-5, with D hard to call. The germline CDR1 and CDR2 sequences are SGHAT and FQNNGV. The CDR3 extends over 15 amino acids. V lost 5 bases and J 0 bases, leaving 11 bases between the germline ends. The CDR3: CASSRDGASNQPQHF. DNA of the CDR3: TGTGCCAGCAGCCGCGACGGAGCTAGCAATCAGCCCCAGCATTTT.

The rearrangement uses TRBV27 and TRBJ1-5; 7 nucleotides agree with TRBD1. In germline, CDR1 is MNHEY, CDR2 SMNVEV (reference sequence). J gave up 4 bases and V 8 bases, and 5 bases lay outside the gene matches. The CDR3 is made up of 13 amino acids. The CDR3 sequence: CASSQGQNQPQHF. The CDR3 region has the DNA TGTGCCAGCTCACAGGGGCAAAATCAGCCCCAGCATTTT.